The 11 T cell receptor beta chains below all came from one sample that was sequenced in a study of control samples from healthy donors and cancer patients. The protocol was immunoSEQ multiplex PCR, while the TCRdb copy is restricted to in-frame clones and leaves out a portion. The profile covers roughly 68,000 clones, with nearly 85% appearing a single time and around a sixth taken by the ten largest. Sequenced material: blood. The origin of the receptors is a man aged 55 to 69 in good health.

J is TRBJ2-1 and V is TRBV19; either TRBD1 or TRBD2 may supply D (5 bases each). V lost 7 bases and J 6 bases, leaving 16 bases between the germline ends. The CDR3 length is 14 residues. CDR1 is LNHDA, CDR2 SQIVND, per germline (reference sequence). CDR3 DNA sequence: TGTGCCAGTAAGATCCAACGGGGCACCAATGAGCAGTTCTTC. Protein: CASKIQRGTNEQFF. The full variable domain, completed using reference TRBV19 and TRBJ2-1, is DGGITQSPKYLFRKEGQNVTLSCEQNLNHDAMYWYRQDPGQGLRLIYYSQIVNDFQKGDIAEGYSVSREKKESFPLTVTSAQKNPTAFYLCASKIQRGTNEQFFGPGTRLTVL.

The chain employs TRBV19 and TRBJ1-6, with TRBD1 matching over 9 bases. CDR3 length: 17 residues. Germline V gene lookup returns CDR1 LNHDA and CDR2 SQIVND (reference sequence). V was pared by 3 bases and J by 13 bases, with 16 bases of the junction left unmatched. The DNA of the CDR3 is TGTGCCAGTAGTATGCTTGATGCCCTGGGACAGGGAGGTCCCCTCCACTTT. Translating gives CASSMLDALGQGGPLHF. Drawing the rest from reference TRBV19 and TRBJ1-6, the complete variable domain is DGGITQSPKYLFRKEGQNVTLSCEQNLNHDAMYWYRQDPGQGLRLIYYSQIVNDFQKGDIAEGYSVSREKKESFPLTVTSAQKNPTAFYLCASSMLDALGQGGPLHFGNGTRLTVT.

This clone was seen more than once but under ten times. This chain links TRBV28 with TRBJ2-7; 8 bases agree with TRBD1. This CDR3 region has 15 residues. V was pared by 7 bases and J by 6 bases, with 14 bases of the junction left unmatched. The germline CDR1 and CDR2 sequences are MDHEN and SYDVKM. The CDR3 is CASTFLDRGTGEQYF. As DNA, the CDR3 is TGTGCCAGCACCTTTCTCGACAGGGGAACGGGCGAGCAGTACTTC.

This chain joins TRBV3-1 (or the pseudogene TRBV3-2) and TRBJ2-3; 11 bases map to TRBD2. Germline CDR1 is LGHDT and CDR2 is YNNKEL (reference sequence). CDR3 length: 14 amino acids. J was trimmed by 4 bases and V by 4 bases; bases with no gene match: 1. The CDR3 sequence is CASSPGLAADTQYF. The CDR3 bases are TGTGCCAGCAGCCCGGGACTAGCGGCAGATACGCAGTATTTT.

The CDR3 DNA follows: TGTGCCAGCAGCGCCTTGGAGGATACGCAGTATTTT. This codes for CASSALEDTQYF. This chain connects TRBV9 to TRBJ2-3; no reliable D call. The V end was cut by 3 bases, the J end by 6 bases, with 8 bases between. This CDR3 contains 12 residues. CDR1 is SGDLS and CDR2 is YYNGEE in the germline V gene.

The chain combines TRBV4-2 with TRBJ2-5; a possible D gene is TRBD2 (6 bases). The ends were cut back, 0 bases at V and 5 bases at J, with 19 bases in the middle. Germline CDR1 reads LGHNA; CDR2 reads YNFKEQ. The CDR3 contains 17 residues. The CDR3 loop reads CASSQEAALARAETQYF. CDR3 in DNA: TGTGCCAGCAGCCAAGAAGCAGCACTAGCTCGGGCGGAGACCCAGTACTTC.

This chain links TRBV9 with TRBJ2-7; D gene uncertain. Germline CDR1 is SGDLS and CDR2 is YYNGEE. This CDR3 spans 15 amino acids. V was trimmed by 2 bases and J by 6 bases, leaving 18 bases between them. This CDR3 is CASSVGQNLRSEQYF. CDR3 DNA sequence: TGTGCCAGCAGCGTCGGCCAGAACTTACGTAGCGAGCAGTACTTC.

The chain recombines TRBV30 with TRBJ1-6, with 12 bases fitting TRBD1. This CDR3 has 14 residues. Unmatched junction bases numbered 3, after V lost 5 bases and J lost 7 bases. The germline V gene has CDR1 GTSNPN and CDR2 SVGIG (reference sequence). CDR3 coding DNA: TGTGCCTGGGGGACAGGGGGCCGGAATTCACCCCTCCACTTT. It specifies CAWGTGGRNSPLHF.

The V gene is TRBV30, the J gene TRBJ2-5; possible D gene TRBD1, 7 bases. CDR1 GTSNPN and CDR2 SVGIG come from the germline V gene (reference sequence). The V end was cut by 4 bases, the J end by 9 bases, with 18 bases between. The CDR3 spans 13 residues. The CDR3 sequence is CAWTRRGANAQYF. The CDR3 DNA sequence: TGTGCCTGGACCCGCAGGGGGGCCAATGCCCAGTACTTC.

CDR3 sequence: CATSDFQTQYF. CDR3 nucleotides: TGTGCCACCAGTGATTTTCAGACCCAGTACTTC. The chain carries TRBV24-1 and TRBJ2-5, with no clear D. The V and J ends lost 1 base and 6 bases respectively, with 2 bases between them. CDR3 length: 11 residues. Germline CDR1 KGHDR, CDR2 SFDVKD.

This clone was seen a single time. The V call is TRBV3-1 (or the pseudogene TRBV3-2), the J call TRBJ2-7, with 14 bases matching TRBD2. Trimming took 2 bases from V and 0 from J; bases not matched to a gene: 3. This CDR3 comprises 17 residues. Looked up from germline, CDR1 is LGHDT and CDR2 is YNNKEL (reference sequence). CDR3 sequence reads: CASSQSGTSGSSYEQYF. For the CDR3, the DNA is TGTGCCAGCAGCCAAAGTGGGACTAGCGGGAGCTCCTACGAGCAGTACTTC.